This record covers a single T cell receptor beta chain. Antigen specificity is unknown. This sample stems from a study of CD8 T cells in Susac syndrome. Overall study results and limits: The study recognized that its TCR sequencing and HLA analysis covered a relatively small number of individuals.

cDNA came from roughly 0.5 to 1 ug RNA primed by random hexamers. TCRdb processed the immunoSEQ multiplex PCR reads anew with MiXCR; each CDR3 protein has one entry. Among roughly 200,000 distinct CDR3 sequences listed, 95% were seen once. Sequencing used CD4+ T cells from PBMCs. The source of this sequence is a human donor with multiple sclerosis.

CDR3 region: CSVRGGASGVYEQYF. The DNA of the CDR3 is TGCAGCGTTCGAGGCGGGGCTAGCGGGGTTTACGAGCAGTACTTC. The rearrangement uses TRBV29-1 and TRBJ2-7; 9 bases match TRBD2. Trimming removed 5 bases from V and 4 bases from J; junction bases left unmatched: 12. This CDR3 spans 15 amino acids. Germline lookup yields CDR1 SQVTM and CDR2 ANQGSEA.